The 8 T cell receptor beta chains below all came from one sample that was sequenced in a study of immune characteristics of hereditary and idiopathic chronic pancreatitis. Method: immunoSEQ multiplex PCR; TCRdb's copy keeps in-frame clones and lacks some. The table shows around 6,200 clones, with roughly 73% occurring only once. Patients having total pancreatectomy with islet autotransplantation provided the chronic pancreatitis pancreas tissue. Sequenced input: pancreas tissue with hereditary chronic pancreatitis. The source of these receptors is a human donor with chronic pancreatitis.

The chain links TRBV15 to TRBJ2-4; D may be TRBD1 or TRBD2 (7 bases each). Per the germline V gene, CDR1 is LNHNV and CDR2 is YYDKDF (reference sequence). Trimming pared 1 base from V and 6 bases from J, leaving 13 bases between. There are 15 residues in the CDR3. The CDR3 protein is CATSRVRGGANIQYF. Written as DNA, the CDR3 is TGTGCCACCAGCAGAGTCAGGGGGGGCGCAAACATTCAGTACTTC. The variable domain in full, completed from reference TRBV15 and TRBJ2-4, reads DAMVIQNPRYQVTQFGKPVTLSCSQTLNHNVMYWYQQKSSQAPKLLFHYYDKDFNNEADTPDNFQSRRPNTSFCFLDIRSPGLGDTAMYLCATSRVRGGANIQYFGAGTRLSVL.

This clone came up once. The V and J genes are TRBV27 and TRBJ1-2; tentatively, D is TRBD1 (5 bases). V was trimmed by 5 bases and J by 8 bases, leaving 18 bases between them. The germline gives CDR1 MNHEY, CDR2 SMNVEV (reference sequence). This CDR3 has 14 residues. CDR3 nucleotide sequence: TGTGCCAGCAGTCCCAGACAGCTCCTGCGGGGCTACACCTTC. Its translation is CASSPRQLLRGYTF.

The chain has TRBV12-3 or TRBV12-4 and TRBJ2-3; D gene uncertain. The CDR3 contains 11 residues. With 5 bases removed from V and 4 bases from J, the gap between germline ends came to 4 bases. CDR3 protein: CASSTADTQYF. The CDR3 DNA is TGTGCCAGCAGTACGGCAGATACGCAGTATTTT.

V is TRBV9 and J is TRBJ2-1; a weak D match, TRBD1 (6 bases). The CDR3 length is 16 residues. Per germline, CDR1 SGDLS and CDR2 YYNGEE. V lost 3 bases and J lost 6, with 19 bases in between. CDR3 residues: CASSGNRDMVTNEQFF. The CDR3 DNA reads as TGTGCCAGCAGCGGGAACCGGGACATGGTCACCAATGAGCAGTTCTTC.

This clone is deemed large. V is TRBV7-9 and J is TRBJ2-1, with D perhaps matching TRBD1 (6 bases). Trimming pared 5 bases from V and 5 bases from J, leaving 22 bases between. Germline lookup yields CDR1 SEHNR and CDR2 FQNEAQ (reference sequence). This CDR3 contains 17 residues. The chain's CDR3 is CASSQDSPWGFNNEQFF. The CDR3 DNA sequence: TGTGCCAGCAGCCAGGACAGTCCCTGGGGTTTTAACAATGAGCAGTTCTTC.

This clone showed up just a few times. The genes are TRBV6-5 and TRBJ2-5; tentatively, D is TRBD1 (6 bases). CDR1 MNHEY and CDR2 SVGAGI come from the germline V gene. V lost 4 bases and J 1 base, leaving 10 bases between the germline ends. CDR3 length equals 14 residues. The CDR3 DNA sequence: TGTGCCAGCAGTTTAACAGGGTTCCAAGAGACCCAGTACTTC. Protein product: CASSLTGFQETQYF.

The chain uses TRBV15 and TRBJ1-5, with unresolved D. CDR3 size: 16 residues. Germline assignment: CDR1 LNHNV and CDR2 YYDKDF (reference sequence). The V end was cut by 5 bases, the J end by 2 bases, with 16 bases between. As DNA, the CDR3 is TGTGCCACCAGCCAAGGACGGACCGGAGGCAATCAGCCCCAGCATTTT. Translating gives CATSQGRTGGNQPQHF.

The chain joins TRBV30 to TRBJ1-1; D remains unclear. This CDR3 is built from 13 residues. V lost 0 bases and J lost 1, with 6 bases in between. Germline CDR1 is GTSNPN and CDR2 is SVGIG (reference sequence). The CDR3 DNA is TGTGCCTGGAGTGTAGTTGGGAACACTGAAGCTTTCTTT. This encodes CAWSVVGNTEAFF.